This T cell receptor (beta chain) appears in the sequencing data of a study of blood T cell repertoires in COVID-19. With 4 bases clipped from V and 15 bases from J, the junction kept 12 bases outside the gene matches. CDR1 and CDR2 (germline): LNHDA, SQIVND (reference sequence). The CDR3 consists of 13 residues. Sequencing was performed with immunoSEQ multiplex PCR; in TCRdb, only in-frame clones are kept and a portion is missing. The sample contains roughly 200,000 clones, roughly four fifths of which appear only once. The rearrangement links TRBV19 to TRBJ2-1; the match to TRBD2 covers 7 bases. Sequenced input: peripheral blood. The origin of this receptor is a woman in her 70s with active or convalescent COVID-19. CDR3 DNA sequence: TGTGCCAGTAGTACTAGAGGGACTACGAGATGGTTCTTC. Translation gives CASSTRGTTRWFF.